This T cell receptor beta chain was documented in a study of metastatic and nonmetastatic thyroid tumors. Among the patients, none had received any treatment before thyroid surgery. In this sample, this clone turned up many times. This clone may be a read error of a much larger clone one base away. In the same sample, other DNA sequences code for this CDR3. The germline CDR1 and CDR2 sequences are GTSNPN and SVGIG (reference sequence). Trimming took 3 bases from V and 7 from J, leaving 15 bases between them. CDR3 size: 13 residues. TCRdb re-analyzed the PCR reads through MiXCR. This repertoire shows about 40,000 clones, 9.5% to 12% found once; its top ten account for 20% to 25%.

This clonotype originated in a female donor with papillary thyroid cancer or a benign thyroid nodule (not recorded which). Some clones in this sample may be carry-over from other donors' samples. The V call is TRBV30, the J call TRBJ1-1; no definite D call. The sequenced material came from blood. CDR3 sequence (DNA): TGTGCCTGGAGCGTCTCATCTGGGCTTGAAGCTTTCTTT. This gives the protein CAWSVSSGLEAFF.